The TCR beta chain under discussion was sequenced for a study of T cell changes during pregnancy in multiple sclerosis (dated by TCRdb to the late 2010s). Concerning the study at large: The study examined how the T cell repertoire changed over the course of pregnancy in women with multiple sclerosis.

V and J are truncated by 1 base and 0 bases respectively, leaving an intervening sequence of 7 bases. From a lookup of the germline V gene, CDR1 and CDR2 are MGHRA and YSYEKL. From the cysteine through the phenylalanine, the CDR3 covers 15 amino acids. The only DNA kept is the CDR3, 45 bases in frame from the first base. Library method: the immunoSEQ multiplex PCR assay. The immuneACCESS repertoire file appears here via TCRdb, limited to in-frame rearrangements. These files lack a portion of the clones; in checked studies, under half of the deficit traces to unresolved V genes, and the cause of the others is not known. This sample has under 80,000 clones in its table, and 90% to 95% of those were observed once. The top ten constitute around 0.5% of the sample. As to this clone: The target of this receptor is not known. No qualities accompany the bases; no much larger clone lies one base away.

Sequenced material: CD4+ T cells from peripheral blood mononuclear cells, taken in the second trimester of pregnancy. The sequence came from a female donor with multiple sclerosis, enrolled in a pregnancy study. The receptor chain draws on TRBV4-1 and TRBJ1-5; the D gene identity is not certain. The nucleotide sequence is TGCGCCAGCAGCCAAGGAGGAGGTAGCAATCAGCCCCAGCATTTT. It specifies CASSQGGGSNQPQHF.